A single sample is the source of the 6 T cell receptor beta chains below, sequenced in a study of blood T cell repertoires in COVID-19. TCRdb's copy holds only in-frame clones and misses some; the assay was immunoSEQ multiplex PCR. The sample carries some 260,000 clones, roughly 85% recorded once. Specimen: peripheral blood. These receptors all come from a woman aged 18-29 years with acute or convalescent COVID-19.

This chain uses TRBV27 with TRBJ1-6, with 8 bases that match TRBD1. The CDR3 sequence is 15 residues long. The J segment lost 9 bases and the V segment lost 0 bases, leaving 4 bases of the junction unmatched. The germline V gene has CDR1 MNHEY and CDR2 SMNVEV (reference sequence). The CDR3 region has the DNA TGTGCCAGCAGTTTATCACAGGGGGGGGGTTCACCCCTCCACTTT. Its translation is CASSLSQGGGSPLHF.

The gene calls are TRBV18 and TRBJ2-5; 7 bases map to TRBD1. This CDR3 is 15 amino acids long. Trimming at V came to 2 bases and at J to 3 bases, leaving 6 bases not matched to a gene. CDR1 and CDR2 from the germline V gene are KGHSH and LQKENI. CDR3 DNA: TGTGCCAGCTCACCAACCACCGGGACAGAAGAGACCCAGTACTTC. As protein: CASSPTTGTEETQYF.

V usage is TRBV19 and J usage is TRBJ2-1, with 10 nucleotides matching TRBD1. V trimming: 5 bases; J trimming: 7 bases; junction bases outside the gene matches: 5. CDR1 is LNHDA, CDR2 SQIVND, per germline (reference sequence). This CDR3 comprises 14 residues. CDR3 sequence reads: CASSYTGQGNEQFF. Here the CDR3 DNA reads TGTGCCAGTAGTTACACGGGACAGGGGAATGAGCAGTTCTTC.

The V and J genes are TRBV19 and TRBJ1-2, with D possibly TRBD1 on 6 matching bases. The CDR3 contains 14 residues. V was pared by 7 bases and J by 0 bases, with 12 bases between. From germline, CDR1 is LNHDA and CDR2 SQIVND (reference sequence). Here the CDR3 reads CASTTGTPNYGYTF. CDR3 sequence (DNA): TGTGCCAGTACTACAGGGACCCCTAACTATGGCTACACCTTC.

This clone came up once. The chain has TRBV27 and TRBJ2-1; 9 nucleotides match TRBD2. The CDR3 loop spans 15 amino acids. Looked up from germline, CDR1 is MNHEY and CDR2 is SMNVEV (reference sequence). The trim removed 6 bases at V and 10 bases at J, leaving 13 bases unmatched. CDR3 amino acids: CASRRGGRAISEQFF. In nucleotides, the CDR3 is TGTGCCAGCAGAAGGGGCGGGAGGGCCATCTCCGAGCAGTTCTTC.

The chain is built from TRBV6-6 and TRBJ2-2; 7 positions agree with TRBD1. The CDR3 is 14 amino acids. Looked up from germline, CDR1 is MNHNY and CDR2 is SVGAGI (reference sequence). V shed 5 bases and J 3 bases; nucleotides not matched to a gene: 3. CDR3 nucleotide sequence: TGTGCCAGCAGTCCGACAGGGCACACCGGGGAGCTGTTTTTT. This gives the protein CASSPTGHTGELFF.